The T cell receptor (beta chain) described here comes from a study of blood T cell repertoires in COVID-19. About the research overall: COVID-19 samples collected from the United States, Italy and Spain covered acute and convalescent phases. PBMCs, B-cell-depleted T cells, or T cells provided the cDNA or gDNA that made up the material.

The trim removed 1 base at V and 3 bases at J, leaving 4 bases unmatched. Germline CDR1 and CDR2: LGHNA and YNFKEQ. This CDR3 region has 15 residues. Original methodology: It was from reference gene primer amplification that nucleated cell counts were estimated. Profiled with immunoSEQ multiplex PCR; TCRdb holds only in-frame clones, not every one. That table supplies the V and J calls and clone size; D and trimming were determined from the DNA. The table lists about 310,000 clones, about nine tenths of them singletons. The chain couples TRBV4-2 to TRBJ1-2; TRBD1 matches 8 bases. Sample: peripheral blood. This receptor was taken from a man in his forties or fifties with active or convalescent COVID-19. Written as DNA, the CDR3 is TGTGCCAGCAGCCAAGCGGACAGGGCCGACTATGGCTACACCTTC. Translated, it gives CASSQADRADYGYTF.